These T cell receptor beta chains were read from a single sample in a study of Tregs in tolerant kidney transplant recipients. Measured with immunoSEQ multiplex PCR; TCRdb has only the in-frame clones, and not every one. The profile covers 100,000 to 120,000 clones, with 90% appearing a single time and approximately 0.3% taken by the ten largest. Sample: CD4+ T cells from blood, taken before the transplant. The receptors originated from a human donor who received a combined kidney and bone marrow transplant. Both conserved end residues are part of each CDR3. Fields, in order: V gene, clone size, J gene, D gene, CDR3 DNA, CDR3 protein. D genes are given only for firm matches. Size tells how often a clone was seen (once, few, many) or the class of an expanded clone, and some rows leave it out.

TRBV2	-	TRBJ1-2	TRBD1	TGTGCCAGCAGTGGACAGGGAAGGAACTATGGCTACACCTTC	CASSGQGRNYGYTF
TRBV11-2	-	TRBJ2-7	-	TGTGCCAGCAGCTTAGCCCCTCTAAACGAGCAGTACTTC	CASSLAPLNEQYF
TRBV28	once	TRBJ1-1	-	TGTGCCAGCAGTTTTACGGGGAAAGCTTTCTTT	CASSFTGKAFF
TRBV27	-	TRBJ2-7	-	TGTGCCAGCAGTGCCGGGGAGAGGACGGGGGCCTACGAGCAGTACTTC	CASSAGERTGAYEQYF
TRBV5-1	-	TRBJ2-1	-	TGCGCCAGCAGCTTGGTAGAGTCCACGTATGAGCAGTTCTTC	CASSLVESTYEQFF
TRBV29-1	-	TRBJ1-1	-	TGCAGCGTTGAAAGGGGCAGCGGGCGGTTCACTGAAGCTTTCTTT	CSVERGSGRFTEAFF
TRBV9	once	TRBJ2-2	TRBD2	TGTGCCAGCAGCCCACACCTAGCGGAGACTATGCGCACCGGGGAGCTGTTTTTT	CASSPHLAETMRTGELFF
TRBV28	-	TRBJ2-1	-	TGTGCCAGCAGTCCGTACATACAGGGTAATACCTACAATGAGCAGTTCTTC	CASSPYIQGNTYNEQFF
TRBV11-1	-	TRBJ1-2	TRBD1	TGTGCCAGCAGCACCGGGACAGGGGACATCAGCGCCTTC	CASSTGTGDISAF
TRBV18	once	TRBJ2-3	TRBD2	TGTGCCAGCTCAGCCGGGACTAGCGTCCTGAACCAGAGAGATACGCAGTATTTT	CASSAGTSVLNQRDTQYF
TRBV4-3	once	TRBJ2-3	-	TGCGCCAGCAGCCAAGAGAGTTGGTCGGATACGCAGTATTTT	CASSQESWSDTQYF
TRBV7-8	-	TRBJ2-7	-	TGTGCCAGCAGCCTGCACGAGGTCTCCTACGAGCAGTACTTC	CASSLHEVSYEQYF
TRBV9	-	TRBJ2-7	TRBD1	TGTGCCAGCAGTGTCCGGGACAGCATCTACGAGCAGTACTTC	CASSVRDSIYEQYF
TRBV10-2	-	TRBJ1-2	-	TGCGCCAGCAGTGACCCCTTGACAGCTAACTATGGCTACACCTTC	CASSDPLTANYGYTF
TRBV10-3	-	TRBJ2-7	-	TGTGCCATCAGTGATCTCGGGTACGAGCAGTACTTC	CAISDLGYEQYF
TRBV9	once	TRBJ2-4	TRBD1	TGTGCCAGCAGCGTAGGGGACAGGGTGAGAGCCAAAAACATTCAGTACTTC	CASSVGDRVRAKNIQYF
TRBV5-5	-	TRBJ1-4	-	TGTGCCAGCAGCTTGCCCCTCGGCAGGGTTAATGAAAAACTGTTTTTT	CASSLPLGRVNEKLFF
TRBV28	-	TRBJ2-7	TRBD1	TGTGCCAGCAGTTGGACAGGCCCCTACGAGCAGTACTTC	CASSWTGPYEQYF
TRBV7-6	-	TRBJ2-2	-	TGTGCCAGCAGCTCAGGGAGGCTGATCAACACCGGGGAGCTGTTTTTT	CASSSGRLINTGELFF
TRBV6-5	-	TRBJ1-2	-	TGTGCCAGCAGTCAAAGACAGAACTATGGCTACACCTTC	CASSQRQNYGYTF
TRBV14	-	TRBJ2-2	TRBD2	TGTGCCAGCAGCCAACTAGCGGGTGTTGTCGGGGAGCTGTTTTTT	CASSQLAGVVGELFF
TRBV5-4	few	TRBJ1-2	-	TGTGCCAGCAGCCAGACAGTAAACTATGGCTACACCTTC	CASSQTVNYGYTF
TRBV27	-	TRBJ1-1	-	TGTGCCAGCAGTAGACCAGACAGACTGAACACTGAAGCTTTCTTT	CASSRPDRLNTEAFF
TRBV7-2	-	TRBJ1-1	-	TGTGCCAGCAGCTTAGGAGCATACACTGAAGCTTTCTTT	CASSLGAYTEAFF
TRBV27	-	TRBJ1-6	-	TGTGCCAGCAGTCCCTGGGGGGGCAATTCACCCCTCCACTTT	CASSPWGGNSPLHF
TRBV4-1	-	TRBJ1-2	-	TGCGCCAGCAGCCAAATAGGACACCTAAACTATGGCTACACCTTC	CASSQIGHLNYGYTF